A selection of T cell receptor beta chains follows, all from one sample in a study of beta chain features in type 1 diabetes. This table comes from immunoSEQ multiplex PCR, and its TCRdb copy is limited to in-frame clones, with some not included. The sample has 360,000 or so clones, about 20% seen once. Sequencing was done on a sample of naive CD4+ T cells from blood. The receptors were gathered from a young woman in good health. CDR3s include the opening cysteine and the closing phenylalanine or tryptophan. Each record gives: V gene, D gene, clone size, J gene, CDR3 protein, CDR3 DNA. D genes are given only for firm matches. Not every row has a clone size; where given, it reads once, few, many or a size class.

V: TRBV5-6; D: TRBD2; size: .; J: TRBJ2-7; CDR3: CASSRGAGASYEQYF; DNA: TGTGCCAGCAGCCGGGGAGCGGGGGCCTCCTACGAGCAGTACTTC
V: TRBV2; D: TRBD1; size: .; J: TRBJ2-7; CDR3: CASSEIWTGNHEQYF; DNA: TGTGCCAGCAGTGAAATCTGGACAGGGAACCACGAGCAGTACTTC
V: TRBV5-1; D: TRBD1; size: .; J: TRBJ2-7; CDR3: CASSSGRDRLLYEQYF; DNA: TGCGCCAGCAGCTCTGGCCGGGACAGGCTATTGTACGAGCAGTACTTC
V: TRBV11-3; D: TRBD1; size: .; J: TRBJ2-1; CDR3: CASKVQETGAYNEQFF; DNA: TGTGCCAGCAAGGTTCAAGAGACAGGGGCCTACAATGAGCAGTTCTTC
V: TRBV5-4; D: TRBD2; size: .; J: TRBJ2-7; CDR3: CASSSPGLAGGEQYF; DNA: TGTGCCAGCAGTTCCCCGGGACTAGCGGGAGGCGAGCAGTACTTC
V: TRBV6-5; D: TRBD1; size: .; J: TRBJ2-7; CDR3: CASKRQGAEQYF; DNA: TGTGCCAGCAAAAGACAGGGGGCCGAGCAGTACTTC
V: TRBV7-8; D: .; size: few; J: TRBJ1-4; CDR3: CASSLVAGLVEKLFF; DNA: TGTGCCAGCAGCTTAGTGGCGGGATTAGTTGAAAAACTGTTTTTT
V: TRBV4-1; D: .; size: few; J: TRBJ2-4; CDR3: CASSQGRQGGVAKNIQYF; DNA: TGCGCCAGCAGCCAAGGTCGGCAGGGTGGTGTGGCCAAAAACATTCAGTACTTC
V: TRBV6-5; D: .; size: .; J: TRBJ1-6; CDR3: CASSYSMVRADSPLHF; DNA: TGTGCCAGCAGTTACTCGATGGTCAGGGCTGATTCACCCCTCCACTTT
V: TRBV5-1; D: TRBD2; size: few; J: TRBJ2-7; CDR3: CASRTRASGNVYEQYF; DNA: TGCGCCAGCAGAACGAGGGCTAGCGGGAACGTCTACGAGCAGTACTTC
V: TRBV6-5; D: .; size: few; J: TRBJ2-1; CDR3: CASQGHNEQFF; DNA: TGTGCCAGCCAGGGGCACAATGAGCAGTTCTTC
V: TRBV11-2; D: TRBD2; size: .; J: TRBJ2-7; CDR3: CASSLGTSGFYEQYF; DNA: TGTGCCAGCAGCTTGGGGACTAGCGGGTTCTACGAGCAGTACTTC
V: TRBV18; D: TRBD1; size: .; J: TRBJ2-2; CDR3: CASSPRTGVTGELFF; DNA: TGTGCCAGCTCACCTCGAACAGGGGTGACCGGGGAGCTGTTTTTT
V: TRBV5-6; D: TRBD2; size: few; J: TRBJ2-3; CDR3: CASRGLAGGGTQYF; DNA: TGTGCCAGCCGCGGACTAGCGGGGGGAGGGACGCAGTATTTT
V: TRBV7-2; D: TRBD2; size: .; J: TRBJ2-3; CDR3: CASSLVSGGRADTQYF; DNA: TGTGCCAGCAGCTTAGTGAGCGGGGGGCGGGCAGATACGCAGTATTTT
V: TRBV19; D: .; size: few; J: TRBJ2-2; CDR3: CASSSAGLTGELFF; DNA: TGTGCCAGTAGTTCCGCGGGACTCACCGGGGAGCTGTTTTTT
V: TRBV6-1; D: .; size: few; J: TRBJ1-1; CDR3: CASSNGQNTEAFF; DNA: TGTGCCAGCTCAAATGGGCAGAACACTGAAGCTTTCTTT
V: TRBV15; D: .; size: .; J: TRBJ1-2; CDR3: CATSRDRDYGYTF; DNA: TGTGCCACCAGCAGAGACAGGGACTATGGCTACACCTTC
V: TRBV4-3; D: TRBD2; size: few; J: TRBJ2-1; CDR3: CASSQDLTSGSYNEQFF; DNA: TGCGCCAGCAGCCAAGATCTAACTAGCGGCTCCTACAATGAGCAGTTCTTC
V: TRBV19; D: .; size: .; J: TRBJ1-5; CDR3: CASRTRQGNQPQHF; DNA: TGTGCCAGTAGAACTCGACAGGGCAATCAGCCCCAGCATTTT
V: TRBV7-2; D: TRBD2; size: .; J: TRBJ2-1; CDR3: CASRDSGRAGNEQFF; DNA: TGTGCCAGCAGGGATAGCGGGAGGGCCGGAAATGAGCAGTTCTTC
V: TRBV18; D: .; size: few; J: TRBJ1-4; CDR3: CASSPPGGAGEKLFF; DNA: TGTGCCAGCTCACCACCGGGGGGGGCTGGTGAAAAACTGTTTTTT
V: TRBV30; D: .; size: .; J: TRBJ1-6; CDR3: CAWSARMGPNSPLHF; DNA: TGTGCCTGGAGTGCGAGGATGGGGCCAAATTCACCCCTCCACTTT